This TCR beta chain was sequenced during a study of metastatic and nonmetastatic thyroid tumors. Study-wide findings and caveats: Significantly greater TCR beta diversity was reportedly found in malignant thyroid tumors than in benign nodules (in blood and tumor).

In this sample, this clone is medium-sized. Its matching antigen is unknown. Among the patients, none had received any treatment before thyroid surgery. Source study methods: CDR3 was compared across clinicopathological groups, and the resulting differences were used to build a distant-metastasis classifier for papillary thyroid cancer. TCRdb reprocessed the PCR reads using MiXCR. The V and J calls and clone size come from TCRdb's table, not from the authors' own analysis. The sample consists of 4,000 to 5,500 clones, approximately 30% of them appearing once. The origin of this receptor is a female donor with papillary thyroid cancer or a benign thyroid nodule (not recorded which). Some clones in this sample may be carry-over from other donors' samples. Sequenced: adjacent normal tissue.

The CDR3 DNA reads TGTGCCAGCAGCCAAGATTGGAGACTTCCCTCCTACGAGCAGTACTTC. Translated: CASSQDWRLPSYEQYF. The chain has TRBV14 and TRBJ2-7, with D hard to call. V lost 0 bases, J lost 0 bases, and 12 bases lay in between. The CDR3 spans 16 residues. Germline V gene data show CDR1 as SGHDN and CDR2 as FVKESK.